Detailed here is one T cell receptor (beta chain). Its antigen is unknown. The germline V gene encodes CDR1 DFQATT and CDR2 SNEGSKA (reference sequence). Trimming took 5 bases from V and 5 from J, leaving 18 bases between them. The CDR3 is made up of 14 amino acids. The data were obtained in a study of blood T cells in healthy people across ages. About the study: With template switching, about one barcoded beta molecule was captured per two T cells. Findings and limits, study-wide: Naive T cell percentage by flow cytometry tracked strongly with beta diversity.

Then a second PCR, running roughly 7 to 11 cycles, was carried out with a sample-barcoded 5' primer and a J-beta primer mix. Every cDNA molecule bore a tag from a template-switch adaptor containing 12 random nucleotides. All samples gave at least 2.5 million CDR3-containing paired-end reads. In TCRdb, the 5' RACE reads were re-called with MiXCR into one record per CDR3 protein. The sample lists about 680,000 distinct CDR3 sequences; about 52% were seen once. Sequenced material: blood. The chain links TRBV20-1 to TRBJ1-2; D gene uncertain. The TCR was taken from a woman aged 55-75 years in good health. The CDR3 region has the DNA TGCAGTGCTGACGAGGATCCCGTCCGGTATGGCTACACCTTC. It translates to CSADEDPVRYGYTF.